The T cell receptor beta chain under discussion was sequenced for a study of blood T cell repertoires in COVID-19. Method: immunoSEQ multiplex PCR; TCRdb's copy keeps in-frame clones and lacks some. Altogether over 250,000 clones are present, 83% being singletons, with the ten largest covering 7.5% to 10%. This CDR3 spans 18 amino acids. Looked up from germline, CDR1 is MNHEY and CDR2 is SVGEGT. The V and J ends lost 0 bases and 1 base, in that order; junction bases with no gene match: 3. The rearrangement uses TRBV6-2 or TRBV6-3 and TRBJ2-2; TRBD2 agrees at 12 bases. Sequenced: peripheral blood. The receptor's source is a woman aged 50 to 60 who had recovered from COVID-19. The CDR3 reads CASSYSLTSGGNTGELFF. The CDR3 DNA sequence: TGTGCCAGCAGTTACTCCCTGACTAGCGGGGGGAACACCGGGGAGCTGTTTTTT.